This T cell receptor (beta chain) was sequenced in a study of regulatory T cells in long-lasting Graves disease (dated by TCRdb to the early 2020s). For the wider study: Persistent Graves' disease meant more than 5 years of antithyroid drug treatment with TSH receptor autoantibodies that stayed positive. Peripheral blood TCR sequencing and RNA sequencing compared persistent Graves' disease patients with newly diagnosed Graves' disease patients. The study was registered as a clinical trial and conducted in China. A total of around 35 samples underwent TCR sequencing, from around 13 patients with persistent Graves' disease and around 20 patients with newly diagnosed Graves' disease. On average, persistent Graves' disease patients in the clinical cohort had been on antithyroid drugs for approximately ten years.

V lost 8 bases and J lost 3 bases, and the count of bases not matched to a germline gene is 2. The CDR3 runs 14 amino acids, cysteine and phenylalanine included. Here the CDR3 DNA is all that survives: 42 bases in frame from base 1. From the germline V gene, CDR1 is MGHDK and CDR2 is SYGVNS. Beyond this particular receptor, the publication reports: Compared with newly diagnosed patients, patients with persistent Graves' disease had lower TCR Shannon entropy and fewer highly expanded clones, which suggests clonal expansion. TRBV28, TRBJ1-2 and TRBJ2-5 were preferentially used in persistent disease, while TRBV20-1 and TRBJ2-1 were favored in newly diagnosed disease. Sequencing and analysis were limited to the TCR beta chain. Patients with persistent disease shared more public clonotypes (approximately 2,500) than newly diagnosed patients did (966). Only peripheral blood was studied, because thyroid tissue, the primary lesion, was inaccessible. The small sample size was acknowledged by the authors as a limitation that may reduce accuracy.

This clonotype was seen ten or more times. Its antigen specificity is not known. Per-base quality was not reported, and no clone a single base away is much larger than it. The library came from multiplex PCR. The data were produced on an Illumina HiSeq 4000. iRepertoire HTBI primers and Arm-PCR amplification of CDR3 regions were used to construct TCR beta libraries. Before sequencing, the PCR products underwent gel purification. The original pipeline was this. Gene usage analysis of CDR3 amino acid clonotypes relied on the 55 to 80 TRBV and 13 to 15 TRBJ segments identified across samples. COPE and FqMerger were used to merge the filtered high-quality paired reads into contigs. BLAST was used to align contigs to IMGT TRBV, TRBD and TRBJ reference genes, with CDR3 defined following IMGT. Clonotypes above 0.1% frequency were classified as highly expanded clones. Shannon entropy was used to measure repertoire diversity, and the Gini coefficient was used to measure V-J evenness. Clonotypes shared by more than one individual were considered public. TCRdb reran the public reads through fastp at Q25 and MiXCR, keeping productive beta chains. Rows are combined by CDR3 protein, so each entry shows the most common genes and DNA. The authors' filters were not applied to this entry. This sample gives some 340,000 distinct CDR3 sequences in total; around 23% of them show up just once. The ten most abundant clones make up less than 30% of the sample.

The time point label, read with the paper, signifies: persistent/refractory GD, antithyroid drugs over 5 years with positive TRAb. RNA was extracted from PBMCs in TRIzol for both TCR sequencing and RNA sequencing. Graves' disease was diagnosed according to American Thyroid Association guidelines. Recruitment of patients was carried out at an endocrinology department in Xi'an, China. Each patient gave approximately 8.8 milliliters of peripheral blood, collected in an EDTA anticoagulant tube. Ficoll Paque Plus density gradient separation was used to isolate PBMCs, and no further T cell sorting was performed. An Agilent 2100 Bioanalyzer and agarose gel were used to assess RNA quality, and a NanoDrop 2000 was used to measure RNA concentration.

The TCR sequence derives from a woman aged 40 to 50 with Graves disease. Donor details come from another sample of the same person, matched by shared clones. Recombination joined TRBV25-1 with TRBJ2-2, with TRBD2 identical over 11 junction bases. This sample comprised peripheral blood mononuclear cells (PBMCs), obtained when the disease was refractory, from a patient treated with antithyroid drugs. CDR3 region: CASSGLADTGELFF. The DNA is as follows: TGTGCCAGCTCGGGACTAGCGGACACCGGGGAGCTGTTTTTT.